The 17 T cell receptor beta chains below come from one sample, sequenced in a study of T cell responses to AZD1222 COVID-19 vaccine. Profiling relied on immunoSEQ multiplex PCR, and the TCRdb table lists in-frame clones only, not all of them. This table holds roughly 170,000 clones, 85% to 95% found once. The sequenced sample was peripheral blood, obtained 28 days after the second AZD1222 dose. These TCRs come from an adult who received the AZD1222 COVID-19 vaccine.

In its sample, this clone was seen once. This rearrangement joins TRBV11-2 to TRBJ1-2, with TRBD1 identical over 7 bases. Germline V gene lookup returns CDR1 SGHAT and CDR2 FQNNGV. The CDR3 is 15 residues long. After removal of 5 bases from V and 2 bases from J, the junction contained 8 bases not matched to a gene. The CDR3 here is CASSPNRGSNYGYTF. The CDR3 DNA sequence: TGTGCCAGCAGCCCGAACAGGGGTTCAAACTATGGCTACACCTTC.

As for this clone: The same CDR3 is also encoded by other DNA sequences in this sample. The chain couples TRBV6-1 to TRBJ1-5; D perhaps matches TRBD1 (5 bases). The CDR3 has 14 residues. Germline-derived CDR1 and CDR2 are MNHNS and SASEGT. Trimming took 1 base from V and 4 from J, leaving 8 bases between them. CDR3 in amino acids: CASSEVGGNQPQHF. The CDR3 coding sequence is TGTGCCAGCAGTGAAGTCGGGGGGAATCAGCCCCAGCATTTT.

This chain joins TRBV6-2 or TRBV6-3 and TRBJ1-5; a possible D gene is TRBD1 (6 bases). Germline CDR1 and CDR2: MNHEY and SVGEGT. The CDR3 contains 15 residues. The ends were cut back, 0 bases at V and 11 bases at J, with 17 bases in the middle. The CDR3 spells CASSYSGTGKVAQHF. CDR3 sequence (DNA): TGTGCCAGCAGTTACTCCGGAACAGGGAAGGTGGCCCAGCATTTT.

The V gene is TRBV5-1, the J gene TRBJ2-7; D perhaps matches TRBD1 (5 bases). Per the germline V gene, CDR1 is SGHRS and CDR2 is YFSETQ. Trimming shortened V by 0 bases and J by 3 bases, and 7 bases separated the two germline ends. This CDR3 has 13 residues. CDR3 sequence: CASSLAQDYEQYF. CDR3 bases: TGCGCCAGCAGCTTGGCACAGGACTACGAGCAGTACTTC.

The chain recombines TRBV15 with TRBJ2-7, with D tentatively TRBD2 (6 bases). The V end lost 1 base, the J end lost 3 bases, and 13 bases lay between the germline ends. This CDR3 contains 15 residues. Per germline, CDR1 LNHNV and CDR2 YYDKDF (reference sequence). CDR3 DNA sequence: TGTGCCACCAGCAGAGGTAGCGGAGACTACTACGAGCAGTACTTC. This gives the protein CATSRGSGDYYEQYF.

The chain links TRBV30 to TRBJ2-3, with TRBD2 identical over 8 bases. Germline CDR1 and CDR2: GTSNPN and SVGIG (reference sequence). V trimming: 3 bases; J trimming: 1 base; junction bases outside the gene matches: 9. The CDR3 spans 16 residues. Here the CDR3 reads CAWSETSGSRTDTQYF. The CDR3 DNA follows: TGTGCCTGGAGCGAAACTAGCGGAAGTCGCACAGATACGCAGTATTTT.

The chain joins TRBV5-1 to TRBJ1-1; 8 positions agree with TRBD1. Germline CDR1 and CDR2: SGHRS and YFSETQ. This CDR3 region has 14 residues. V shed 4 bases and J 5 bases; nucleotides not matched to a gene: 7. In nucleotides, the CDR3 is TGCGCCAGCAGCGACGGACAGGGTGGTACTGAAGCTTTCTTT. Its translation is CASSDGQGGTEAFF.

The rearrangement joins TRBV27 to TRBJ2-4; 7 bases line up with TRBD1. Germline V gene lookup returns CDR1 MNHEY and CDR2 SMNVEV (reference sequence). This CDR3 has 12 residues. In DNA, the CDR3 is TGTCACCCGACAGGGGCCAAAAACATTCAGTACTTC. Encoded protein: CHPTGAKNIQYF.

The chain is built from TRBV11-3 and TRBJ1-2; D possibly corresponds to TRBD1 (5 bases). V lost 5 bases to trimming and J lost 8 bases, with 12 bases between them. The CDR3 contains 12 residues. Germline V gives CDR1 SGHNT, CDR2 YENEEA. In DNA, the CDR3 is TGTGCCAGCAGCGCCCTCGAGGGGGGCTACACCTTC. Translated: CASSALEGGYTF.

The CDR3 region is CASSPAGSSTDTQYF. In nucleotides, the CDR3 is TGTGCCAGCAGTCCAGCGGGGTCAAGCACAGATACGCAGTATTTT. V usage is TRBV28 and J usage is TRBJ2-3; TRBD2 agrees at 7 bases. The germline gives CDR1 MDHEN, CDR2 SYDVKM. There are 15 residues in the CDR3. The junction had 5 bases not matched to a gene; V was cut back by 5 bases and J by 0 bases.

The V call is TRBV6-2 or TRBV6-3, the J call TRBJ1-5; perhaps TRBD1 as D (5 bases). Germline V gene lookup returns CDR1 MNHEY and CDR2 SVGEGT. The CDR3 runs 13 residues. V lost 5 bases and J lost 5, with 10 bases in between. CDR3 in amino acids: CASSRGEYQPQHF. The CDR3 DNA reads TGTGCCAGCAGTCGGGGGGAGTATCAGCCCCAGCATTTT.

This clone occurred once. The gene calls are TRBV19 and TRBJ1-6; D possibly corresponds to TRBD1 (5 bases). The CDR3 is 15 residues long. The V end lost 3 bases, the J end lost 7 bases, and 13 bases lay between the germline ends. Germline assignment: CDR1 LNHDA and CDR2 SQIVND (reference sequence). The CDR3 loop is CASSIAAGRNSPLHF. Here the CDR3 DNA reads TGTGCCAGTAGTATTGCCGCAGGGAGGAATTCACCCCTCCACTTT. The full variable domain, completed using reference TRBV19 and TRBJ1-6, is DGGITQSPKYLFRKEGQNVTLSCEQNLNHDAMYWYRQDPGQGLRLIYYSQIVNDFQKGDIAEGYSVSREKKESFPLTVTSAQKNPTAFYLCASSIAAGRNSPLHFGNGTRLTVT.

In this sample, this clone turned up once. Written as DNA, the CDR3 is TGCAGCGTTTCCGGGACTAGCGGGGATCTCGATACGCAGTATTTT. The encoded protein is CSVSGTSGDLDTQYF. The rearrangement uses TRBV29-1 and TRBJ2-3; 13 nucleotides line up with TRBD2. Per germline, CDR1 SQVTM and CDR2 ANQGSEA. J lost 6 bases, V lost 5 bases, and 8 bases had no gene match. The CDR3 has 15 residues.

As regards this clone: The sample has other DNA sequences that encode this CDR3 too. The chain has TRBV29-1 and TRBJ1-1; D is unclear. Germline V gene data show CDR1 as SQVTM and CDR2 as ANQGSEA. Trimming took 2 bases from V and 6 from J, leaving 7 bases between them. CDR3 length equals 11 residues. The CDR3 DNA reads TGCAGCGTTGAATTAGGAGCTGAAGCTTTCTTT. This sequence encodes CSVELGAEAFF. Together with reference TRBV29-1 and TRBJ1-1, the CDR3 gives the full variable domain: SAVISQKPSRDICQRGTSLTIQCQVDSQVTMMFWYRQQPGQSLTLIATANQGSEATYESGFVIDKFPISRPNLTFSTLTVSNMSPEDSSIYLCSVELGAEAFFGQGTRLTVV.

The chain uses TRBV28 and TRBJ2-5; unclear D gene. CDR1 MDHEN and CDR2 SYDVKM come from the germline V gene. There are 15 residues in the CDR3. Between the trimmed V and J ends, which lost 5 bases and 1 base, there was a span of 14 bases. CDR3 protein: CASSPTVGGQETQYF. The DNA for the CDR3 is TGTGCCAGCAGTCCGACGGTTGGCGGCCAAGAGACCCAGTACTTC. Drawing the rest from reference TRBV28 and TRBJ2-5, the complete variable domain is DVKVTQSSRYLVKRTGEKVFLECVQDMDHENMFWYRQDPGLGLRLIYFSYDVKMKEKGDIPEGYSVSREKKERFSLILESASTNQTSMYLCASSPTVGGQETQYFGPGTRLLVL.

This clone was picked up a small number of times. The chain employs TRBV7-9 and TRBJ2-1, with TRBD2 identical over 10 bases. Germline CDR1 is SEHNR and CDR2 is FQNEAQ (reference sequence). The CDR3 consists of 15 residues. Germline trimming cut 5 bases from V and 2 bases from J; bases unmatched to any gene: 3. CDR3 amino acids: CASSPLAGAYNEQFF. As DNA, the CDR3 is TGTGCCAGCAGCCCCCTAGCGGGGGCCTACAATGAGCAGTTCTTC.

The rearrangement uses TRBV29-1 and TRBJ1-3; D unclear. The CDR3 sequence is 14 residues long. V lost 6 bases, J lost 0 bases, and 12 bases lay in between. Germline assignment: CDR1 SQVTM and CDR2 ANQGSEA. This CDR3 reads CSVTVDTSGNTIYF. Written as DNA, the CDR3 is TGCAGCGTAACCGTAGACACCTCTGGAAACACCATATATTTT.